The entry below describes one T cell receptor beta chain. Per the original methods: Using reference gene primer amplification, nucleated cell counts were estimated. Assay: immunoSEQ multiplex PCR; the TCRdb copy retains only in-frame clones and omits some. The D gene and trimming were derived from the DNA, and the V and J assignments and clone size from that table. Here the sample spans 150,000 to 200,000 clones, less than 90% being singletons. Self-reported history from a screening survey and questionnaire set each donor's cohort. What the recovered Cohort 3 donors had was two negative PCRs, clearance, or symptom resolution. The source of the sample is a study of blood T cell repertoires in COVID-19. Turning to the study itself: Acute and convalescent COVID-19 specimens originated in the United States, Italy and Spain.

The CDR3 has 11 amino acids. The V and J ends lost 3 bases and 5 bases respectively, with 4 bases between them. Germline lookup yields CDR1 LGHDT and CDR2 YNNKEL (reference sequence). The rearrangement joins TRBV3-1 (or the pseudogene TRBV3-2) to TRBJ1-1, with D uncertain. The sequence came from a woman aged 45-65 years who had recovered from COVID-19. The source material was PBMCs or T cells enriched from blood (not recorded which). The CDR3 DNA reads as TGTGCCAGCAGCCATTCAACTGAAGCTTTCTTT. This codes for CASSHSTEAFF.